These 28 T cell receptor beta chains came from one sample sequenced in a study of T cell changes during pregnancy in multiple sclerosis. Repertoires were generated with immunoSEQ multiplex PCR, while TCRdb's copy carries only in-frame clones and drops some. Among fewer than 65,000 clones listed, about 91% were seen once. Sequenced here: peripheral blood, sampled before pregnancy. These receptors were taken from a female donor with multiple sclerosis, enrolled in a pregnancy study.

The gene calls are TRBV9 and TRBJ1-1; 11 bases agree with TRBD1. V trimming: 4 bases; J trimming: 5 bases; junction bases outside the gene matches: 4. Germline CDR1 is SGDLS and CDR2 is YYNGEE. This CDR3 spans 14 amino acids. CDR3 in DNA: TGTGCCAGCAGCCCCGGACAGGGGGCTACTGAAGCTTTCTTT. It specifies CASSPGQGATEAFF.

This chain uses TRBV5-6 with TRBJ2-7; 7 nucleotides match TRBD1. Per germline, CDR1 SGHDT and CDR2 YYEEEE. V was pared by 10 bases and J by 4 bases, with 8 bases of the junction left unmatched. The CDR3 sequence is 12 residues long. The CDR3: CAAGLQGYEQYF. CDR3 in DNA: TGTGCCGCCGGATTACAGGGGTACGAGCAGTACTTC. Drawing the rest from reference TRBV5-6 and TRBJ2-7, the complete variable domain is DAGVTQSPTHLIKTRGQQVTLRCSPKSGHDTVSWYQQALGQGPQFIFQYYEEEERQRGNFPDRFSGHQFPNYSSELNVNALLLGDSALYLCAAGLQGYEQYFGPGTRLTVT.

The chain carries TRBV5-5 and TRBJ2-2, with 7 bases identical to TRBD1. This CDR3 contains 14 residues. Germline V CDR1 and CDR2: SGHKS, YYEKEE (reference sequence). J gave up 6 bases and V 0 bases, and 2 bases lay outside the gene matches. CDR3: CASSLVTGAGELFF. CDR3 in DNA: TGTGCCAGCAGCTTGGTTACAGGGGCCGGGGAGCTGTTTTTT.

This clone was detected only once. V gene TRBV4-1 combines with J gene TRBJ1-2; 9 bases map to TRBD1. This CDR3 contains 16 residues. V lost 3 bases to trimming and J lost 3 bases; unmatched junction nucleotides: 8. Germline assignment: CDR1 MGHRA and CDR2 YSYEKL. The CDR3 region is CASSHAGTGSDYGYTF. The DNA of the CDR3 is TGCGCCAGCAGCCATGCCGGGACAGGGAGTGACTATGGCTACACCTTC.

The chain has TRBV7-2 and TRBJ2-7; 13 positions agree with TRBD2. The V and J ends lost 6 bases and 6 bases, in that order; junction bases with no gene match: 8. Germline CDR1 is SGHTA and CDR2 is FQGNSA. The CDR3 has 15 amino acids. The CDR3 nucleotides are TGTGCCAGCAGACCTAGGACTAGCGGGGGAGCCGAGCAGTACTTC. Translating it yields CASRPRTSGGAEQYF.

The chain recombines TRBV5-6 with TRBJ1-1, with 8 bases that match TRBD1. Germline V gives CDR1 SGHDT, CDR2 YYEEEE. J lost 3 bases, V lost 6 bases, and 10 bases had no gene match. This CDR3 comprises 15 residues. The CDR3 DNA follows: TGTGCCAGCAACAGGGAGACAGGGGAATACACTGAAGCTTTCTTT. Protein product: CASNRETGEYTEAFF.

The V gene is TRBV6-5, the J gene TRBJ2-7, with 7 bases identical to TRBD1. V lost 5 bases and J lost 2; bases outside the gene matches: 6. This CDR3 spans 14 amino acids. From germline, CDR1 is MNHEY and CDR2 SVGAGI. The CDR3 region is CASSQRTGTYEQYF. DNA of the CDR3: TGTGCCAGCAGTCAACGGACAGGAACCTACGAGCAGTACTTC.

In DNA, the CDR3 is TGTGCCAGTAGAACAGGAGACTCCTACAATGAGCAGTTCTTC. This sequence encodes CASRTGDSYNEQFF. This rearrangement joins TRBV19 to TRBJ2-1, with D maybe TRBD1 (5 bases). Germline CDR1 and CDR2: LNHDA and SQIVND (reference sequence). CDR3 length: 14 residues. V was trimmed by 6 bases and J by 0 bases, leaving 9 bases between them. Using reference TRBV19 and TRBJ2-1 for the parts outside the CDR3, the full variable domain is DGGITQSPKYLFRKEGQNVTLSCEQNLNHDAMYWYRQDPGQGLRLIYYSQIVNDFQKGDIAEGYSVSREKKESFPLTVTSAQKNPTAFYLCASRTGDSYNEQFFGPGTRLTVL.

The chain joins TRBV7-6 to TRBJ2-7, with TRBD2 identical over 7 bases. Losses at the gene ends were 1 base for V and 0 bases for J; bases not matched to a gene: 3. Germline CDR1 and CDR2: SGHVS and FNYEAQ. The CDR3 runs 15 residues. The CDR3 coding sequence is TGTGCCAGCAGCTTAGTAGCGGGCCCCTCCTACGAGCAGTACTTC. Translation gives CASSLVAGPSYEQYF. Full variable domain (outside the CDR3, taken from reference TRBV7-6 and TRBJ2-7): GAGVSQSPRYKVTKRGQDVALRCDPISGHVSLYWYRQALGQGPEFLTYFNYEAQQDKSGLPNDRFSAERPEGSISTLTIQRTEQRDSAMYRCASSLVAGPSYEQYFGPGTRLTVT.

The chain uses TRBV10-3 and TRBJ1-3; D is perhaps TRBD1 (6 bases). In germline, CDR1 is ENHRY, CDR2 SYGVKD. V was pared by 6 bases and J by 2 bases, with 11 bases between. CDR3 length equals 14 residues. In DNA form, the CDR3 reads TGTGCCATCAGAGAAGGACAGCCTGGAAACACCATATATTTT. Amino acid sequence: CAIREGQPGNTIYF.

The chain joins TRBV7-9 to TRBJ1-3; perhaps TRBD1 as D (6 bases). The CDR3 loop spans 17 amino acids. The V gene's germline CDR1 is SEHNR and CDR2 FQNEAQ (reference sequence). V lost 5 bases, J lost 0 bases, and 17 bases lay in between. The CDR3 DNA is TGTGCCAGCAGCCGGCAGGGGAGAGGCGGCTCTGGAAACACCATATATTTT. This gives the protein CASSRQGRGGSGNTIYF.

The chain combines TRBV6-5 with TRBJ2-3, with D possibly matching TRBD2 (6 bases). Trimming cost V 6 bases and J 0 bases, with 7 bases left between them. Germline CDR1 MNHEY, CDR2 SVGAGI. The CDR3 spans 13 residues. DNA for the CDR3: TGTGCCAGCAGGCGGGACAGCACAGATACGCAGTATTTT. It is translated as CASRRDSTDTQYF.

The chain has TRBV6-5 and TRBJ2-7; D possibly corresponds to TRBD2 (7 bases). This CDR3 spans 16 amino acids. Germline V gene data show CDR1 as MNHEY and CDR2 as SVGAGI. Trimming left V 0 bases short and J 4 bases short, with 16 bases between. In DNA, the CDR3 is TGTGCCAGCAGTTACTCTACGGCGGGGGCTAATTACGAGCAGTACTTC. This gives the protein CASSYSTAGANYEQYF.

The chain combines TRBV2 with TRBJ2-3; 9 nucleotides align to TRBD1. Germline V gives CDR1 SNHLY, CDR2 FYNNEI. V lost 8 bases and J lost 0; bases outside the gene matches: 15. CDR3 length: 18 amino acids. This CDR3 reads CASGGPGQGATSTDTQYF. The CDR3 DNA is TGTGCCAGCGGGGGACCGGGACAGGGAGCGACTAGCACAGATACGCAGTATTTT.

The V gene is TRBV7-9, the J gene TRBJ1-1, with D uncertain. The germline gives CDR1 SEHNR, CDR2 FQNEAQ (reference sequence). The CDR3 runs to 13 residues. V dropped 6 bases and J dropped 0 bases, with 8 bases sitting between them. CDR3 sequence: CASSPLLNTEAFF. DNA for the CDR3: TGTGCCAGCAGTCCACTGTTGAACACTGAAGCTTTCTTT.

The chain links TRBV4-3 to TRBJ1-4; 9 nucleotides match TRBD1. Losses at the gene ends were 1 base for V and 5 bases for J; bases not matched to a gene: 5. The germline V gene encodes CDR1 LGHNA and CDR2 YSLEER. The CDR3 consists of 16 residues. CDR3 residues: CASSQGAGTGNEKLFF. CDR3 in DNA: TGCGCCAGCAGCCAAGGAGCCGGGACAGGGAATGAAAAACTGTTTTTT.

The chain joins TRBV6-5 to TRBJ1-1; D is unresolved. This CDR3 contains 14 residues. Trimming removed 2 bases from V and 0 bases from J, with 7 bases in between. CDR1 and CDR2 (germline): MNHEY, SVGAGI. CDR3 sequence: CASSYRGMNTEAFF. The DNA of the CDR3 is TGTGCCAGCAGTTACCGCGGGATGAACACTGAAGCTTTCTTT.

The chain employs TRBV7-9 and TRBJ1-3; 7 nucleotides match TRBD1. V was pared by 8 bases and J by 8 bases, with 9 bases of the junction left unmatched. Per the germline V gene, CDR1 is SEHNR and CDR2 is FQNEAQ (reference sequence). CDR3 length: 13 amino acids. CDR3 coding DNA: TGTGCCAGCCTTAGGGACAGTCACGACACCATATATTTT. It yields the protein CASLRDSHDTIYF. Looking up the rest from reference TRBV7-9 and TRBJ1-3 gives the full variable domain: DTGVSQNPRHKITKRGQNVTFRCDPISEHNRLYWYRQTLGQGPEFLTYFQNEAQLEKSRLLSDRFSAERPKGSFSTLEIQRTEQGDSAMYLCASLRDSHDTIYFGEGSWLTVV.

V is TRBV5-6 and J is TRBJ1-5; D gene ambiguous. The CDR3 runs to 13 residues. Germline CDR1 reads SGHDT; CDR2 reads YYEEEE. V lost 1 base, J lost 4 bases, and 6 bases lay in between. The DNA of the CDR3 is TGTGCCAGCAGCTTGTCAGCGAATCAGCCCCAGCATTTT. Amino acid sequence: CASSLSANQPQHF.

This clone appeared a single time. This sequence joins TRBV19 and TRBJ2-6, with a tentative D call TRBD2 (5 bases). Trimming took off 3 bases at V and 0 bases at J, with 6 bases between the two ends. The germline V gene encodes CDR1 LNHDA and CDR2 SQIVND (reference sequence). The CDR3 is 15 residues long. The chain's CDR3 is CASSIEGSGANVLTF. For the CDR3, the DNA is TGTGCCAGTAGTATTGAGGGCTCTGGGGCCAACGTCCTGACTTTC.

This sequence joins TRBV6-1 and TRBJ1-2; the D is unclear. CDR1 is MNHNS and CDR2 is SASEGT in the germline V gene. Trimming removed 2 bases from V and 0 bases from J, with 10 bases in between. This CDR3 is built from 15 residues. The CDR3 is CASSEQAQANYGYTF. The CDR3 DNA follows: TGTGCCAGCAGTGAACAGGCCCAAGCTAACTATGGCTACACCTTC.

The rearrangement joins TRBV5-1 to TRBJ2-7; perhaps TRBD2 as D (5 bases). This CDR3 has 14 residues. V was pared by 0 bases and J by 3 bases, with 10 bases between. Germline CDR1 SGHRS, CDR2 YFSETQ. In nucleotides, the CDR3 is TGCGCCAGCAGCTTGGGGCTCGGGATCTACGAGCAGTACTTC. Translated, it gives CASSLGLGIYEQYF.

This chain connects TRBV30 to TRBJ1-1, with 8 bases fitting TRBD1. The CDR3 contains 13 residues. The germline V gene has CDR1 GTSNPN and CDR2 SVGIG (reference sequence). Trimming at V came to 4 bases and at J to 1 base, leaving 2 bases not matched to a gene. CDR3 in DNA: TGTGCCTGGACGGACAGGGCGAACACTGAAGCTTTCTTT. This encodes CAWTDRANTEAFF. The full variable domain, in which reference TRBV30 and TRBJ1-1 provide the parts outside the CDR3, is SQTIHQWPATLVQPVGSPLSLECTVEGTSNPNLYWYRQAAGRGLQLLFYSVGIGQISSEVPQNLSASRPQDRQFILSSKKLLLSDSGFYLCAWTDRANTEAFFGQGTRLTVV.

As DNA, the CDR3 is TGTGCCAGCAGTTTTATATCAGGGGGACAGGCGGGTGAAAAACTGTTTTTT. Encoded protein: CASSFISGGQAGEKLFF. This rearrangement joins TRBV27 to TRBJ1-4; 8 nucleotides line up with TRBD1. The CDR3 covers 17 residues. V was clipped by 3 bases and J by 7 bases; unmatched bases: 13. CDR1 and CDR2 from the germline V gene are MNHEY and SMNVEV (reference sequence).

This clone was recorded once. DNA for the CDR3: TGCGCCAGCAGCTTTCTCAGCGGGGGAAATGAGCAGTTCTTC. Amino acid sequence: CASSFLSGGNEQFF. The J gene is TRBJ2-1, the V gene TRBV5-1; 8 bases are a match to TRBD2. V was clipped by 2 bases and J by 7 bases; unmatched bases: 5. Germline V gives CDR1 SGHRS, CDR2 YFSETQ. The CDR3 consists of 14 residues.

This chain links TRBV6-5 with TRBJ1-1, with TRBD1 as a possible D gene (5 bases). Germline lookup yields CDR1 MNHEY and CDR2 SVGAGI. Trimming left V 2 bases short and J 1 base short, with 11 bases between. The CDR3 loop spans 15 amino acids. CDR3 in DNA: TGTGCCAGCAGTTACCAGGGATTACAGAACACTGAAGCTTTCTTT. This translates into CASSYQGLQNTEAFF.

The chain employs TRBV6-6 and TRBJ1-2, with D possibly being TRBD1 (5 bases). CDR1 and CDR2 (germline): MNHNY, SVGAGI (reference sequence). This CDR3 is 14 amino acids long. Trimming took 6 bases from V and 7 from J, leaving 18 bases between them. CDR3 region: CASSPVGGGIGYTF. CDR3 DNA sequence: TGTGCCAGCAGCCCAGTGGGGGGAGGGATTGGCTACACCTTC.

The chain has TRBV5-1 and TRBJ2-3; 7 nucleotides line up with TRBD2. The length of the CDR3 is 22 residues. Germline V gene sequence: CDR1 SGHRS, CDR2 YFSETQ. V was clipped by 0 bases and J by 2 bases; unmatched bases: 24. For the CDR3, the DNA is TGCGCCAGCAGCTTGGTGGCGGGGGTTATGGTGAAAGGTAGTGGGAACACAGATACGCAGTATTTT. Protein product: CASSLVAGVMVKGSGNTDTQYF.